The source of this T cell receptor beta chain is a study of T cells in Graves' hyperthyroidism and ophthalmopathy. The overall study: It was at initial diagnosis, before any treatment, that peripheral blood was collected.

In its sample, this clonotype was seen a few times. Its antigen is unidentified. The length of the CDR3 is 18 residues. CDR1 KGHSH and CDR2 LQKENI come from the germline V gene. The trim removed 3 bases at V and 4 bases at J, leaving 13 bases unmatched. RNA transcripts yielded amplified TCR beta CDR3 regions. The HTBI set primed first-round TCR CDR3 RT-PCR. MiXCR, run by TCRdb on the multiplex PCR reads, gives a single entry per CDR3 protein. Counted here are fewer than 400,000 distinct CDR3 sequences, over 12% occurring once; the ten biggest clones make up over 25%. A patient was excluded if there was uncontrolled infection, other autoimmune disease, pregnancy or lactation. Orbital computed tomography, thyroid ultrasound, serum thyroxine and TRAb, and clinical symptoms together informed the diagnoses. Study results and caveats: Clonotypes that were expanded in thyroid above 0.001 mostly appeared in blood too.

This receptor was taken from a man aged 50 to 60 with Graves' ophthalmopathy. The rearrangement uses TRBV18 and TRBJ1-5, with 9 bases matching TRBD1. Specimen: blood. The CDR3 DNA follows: TGTGCCAGCTCACCCGGCCCGGACAGGGGCCCCCCAAATCAGCCCCAGCATTTT. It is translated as CASSPGPDRGPPNQPQHF.